This T cell receptor (beta chain) derives from a study of shared clonotypes between healthy human individuals (dated by TCRdb to the early 2020s). Regarding the research as a whole: The cohort comprised two women and a few men aged 18 to 49 years. Blood TCR repertoires of a handful of healthy adults were deeply sequenced to estimate repertoire size and the extent of clonotype sharing between individuals. Per donor, leukapheresis produced somewhere between about 0.9 and 9.5 billion PBMCs. To increase sequencing depth and limit assay-specific biases, TCR repertoire library preparation and sequencing were carried out by different laboratories using diverse techniques. For each donor, three plates each were used for CD4 naive and CD4 memory, two plates were used for CD8 naive, and one plate was used for CD8 memory. Points the paper makes about the study in general: Naive subsets generally had larger estimated clonotype richness than memory subsets did. Sampling was restricted to blood, and TCR repertoires in tissue are likely to differ from TCR repertoires in blood. Sharing across a few donors was observed for around 4.8% of naive CD4, over 3% of naive CD8, 2.3% of memory CD4, and about 0.38% of memory CD8 clonotypes. Clonotypes shared by all four sorted-subset donors showed higher generation probabilities than non-shared clonotypes. Even with the large sequencing depth, rarefaction of the sorted-subset datasets indicated that sequencing was incomplete. Because the study included a small number of donors, the genetic and exposure-history diversity represented was limited. Pairwise subsampling led to the expectation that sequencing depth would affect the degree of clonotype sharing among donors.

Using the deep immunoSEQ assay, TCR CDR3 regions were amplified from genomic DNA by multiplex PCR. Extracted genomic DNA from each cell subset was distributed evenly across all wells of several immunoSEQ 96-well plates, and each plate was treated as a replicate. For sorted subsets, each replicate PCR was loaded with 200 ng genomic DNA, equivalent to 30,000 or so T cell genomes. Purified libraries were measured with a Qubit 3.0 fluorometer, size-checked on a Bioanalyzer 2100, and measured again with the KAPA Library Quantification kit. Every immunoSEQ 96-well plate was sequenced on a dedicated single-read 150-cycle Illumina NextSeq 550 flow cell. Per the original workflow: Because the immunoSEQ output held only junctional sequences and lacked quality scores, the filtering could not match the filtering applied to full-length reads. Sequences were annotated with PyIR, a Python wrapper for IgBLAST v1.9, and V/J genes and CDR3 were assigned using IMGT germline references. Any read was removed if the V/J assignment was weak (E-value above 1e-6), the CDR3 was missing, or the read contained stop codons, out-of-frame junctions, or ambiguous translated residues. A V3J clonotype was defined by an identical inferred V gene, J gene, and CDR3 amino acid sequence. Percentage overlap between repertoires was calculated by dividing the number of shared unique clonotypes by the size of the smaller repertoire. Richness of each repertoire was evaluated using RTK rarefaction, the Chao1 estimator, and Recon v2.1 estimates of unobserved clonotypes. Generation probabilities were computed with OLGA for all TCRbeta clonotypes obtained by the gDNA method from several donors. Drawn from immuneACCESS, this table holds only the in-frame rearrangements with V and J called that TCRdb kept. Clones are partly lost; checked studies trace under half to an unresolved V gene and leave the rest unexplained. V, J and clone size were drawn from that table, and D and trimming were deduced from the DNA. The sample includes fewer than 1.4 million clones, with 78% observed a single time. The ten largest make up 0.5% to 0.65% of the sample.

The donors were healthy, HIV-negative adults with no recently reported acute infections or vaccinations. Every donor was a Caucasian adult residing in Nashville, Tennessee, USA. CD4+ T cells were enriched through magnetic negative selection, after which naive cells were positively selected on CD45RA and the remaining negative fraction served as the memory subset. After blood collection by leukapheresis, PBMCs were isolated using Ficoll-Histopaque density gradient centrifugation and then cryopreserved in the vapor phase of liquid nitrogen. Analytical flow cytometry was used to check the purity and quantity of each magnetically sorted T cell population. Genomic DNA was isolated from each sorted fraction and quantified by UV absorbance on a Nanodrop 2000c. With regard to this clone: Its specific antigen is unknown. A much larger clone lies one base from this, so it may be a read error.

The sample taken for sequencing was memory CD4+ T cells from PBMCs. Per the publication, the cell subset or site label means: CD45RA-negative fraction. The receptor comes from a young man in good health. Some clones in this sample may be carry-over from other donors' samples.

The CDR3 region: CASSGGQGVYEQYF. The nucleotides are TGTGCCAGCAGCGGGGGACAGGGGGTCTACGAGCAGTACTTC. Rearrangement joined TRBV5-4 to TRBJ2-7, with 11 bases in between that match TRBD1. From the cysteine up to the phenylalanine, the CDR3 has a length of 14 residues. CDR3 DNA only is kept here, 42 bases in frame from base 1. V lost 4 bases and J lost 3 bases, and the count of bases not matched to a germline gene is 3. The germline V gene (reference sequence) yields SGHNT for CDR1 and YYREEE for CDR2.